This T cell receptor (beta chain) derives from a study of T cell responses to AZD1222 COVID-19 vaccine. Only one count was recorded for this clone. Measured with immunoSEQ multiplex PCR; TCRdb has only the in-frame clones, and not every one. The sample has about 180,000 clones; about 91% are singletons. Trimming left V 6 bases short and J 5 bases short, with 13 bases between. Germline V gene lookup returns CDR1 KGHSH and CDR2 LQKENI. There are 14 residues in the CDR3. The clonotype was recovered from an adult who received the AZD1222 COVID-19 vaccine. This rearrangement joins TRBV18 to TRBJ1-4; D uncertain. The sample consisted of peripheral blood, taken 28 days after the second AZD1222 dose. The CDR3 protein is CASSQQGQNEKLFF. The CDR3 DNA sequence: TGTGCCAGCTCCCAACAAGGGCAAAATGAAAAACTGTTTTTT.